A single sample gave rise to the 25 T cell receptor beta chains below, sequenced in a study of neurological immune-mediated disorders. In TCRdb, the 5' RACE reads were re-called with MiXCR into one record per CDR3 protein. The sample lists 70,000 or so distinct CDR3 sequences; around 3% were seen once. Sequenced: PBMCs. These receptors were taken from a woman aged 45 to 65 with multiple sclerosis.

This chain uses TRBV11-3 with TRBJ2-7; 8 bases align to TRBD2. Germline V CDR1 and CDR2: SGHNT, YENEEA. The ends lost 0 bases at V and 3 bases at J; junction bases unmatched: 16. The CDR3 consists of 19 residues. Here the CDR3 DNA reads TGTGCCAGCAGCTTAGACAGGCGCCTCAGCGGGAGTTCTCTCTACGAGCAGTACTTC. As protein: CASSLDRRLSGSSLYEQYF.

This clonotype has just a few counts. The chain is built from TRBV5-1 and TRBJ2-3; weak D call: TRBD2 (6 bases). CDR3 length: 17 residues. V was pared by 6 bases and J by 1 base, with 21 bases between. Germline values: CDR1 SGHRS, CDR2 YFSETQ. CDR3 protein: CASTRGVGGVGTDTQYF. For the CDR3, the DNA is TGCGCCAGCACCCGAGGCGTTGGCGGGGTCGGCACAGATACGCAGTATTTT. Filled out from reference TRBV5-1 and TRBJ2-3, the complete variable domain reads KAGVTQTPRYLIKTRGQQVTLSCSPISGHRSVSWYQQTPGQGLQFLFEYFSETQRNKGNFPGRFSGRQFSNSRSEMNVSTLELGDSALYLCASTRGVGGVGTDTQYFGPGTRLTVL.

This clonotype was recorded many times. The chain carries TRBV5-1 and TRBJ2-3; 9 nucleotides match TRBD1. This CDR3 has 15 amino acids. V gave up 2 bases and J gave up 3 bases; unmatched junction bases: 4. CDR1 and CDR2 (germline): SGHRS, YFSETQ. The CDR3 protein is CASSLMTGGTDTQYF. As DNA, the CDR3 is TGCGCCAGCAGCTTAATGACAGGGGGTACAGATACGCAGTATTTT.

This clonotype was detected many times. The chain is built from TRBV5-5 and TRBJ2-2, with 8 bases lining up with TRBD1. CDR1 is SGHKS, CDR2 YYEKEE, per germline (reference sequence). The trim removed 5 bases at V and 8 bases at J, leaving 8 bases unmatched. This CDR3 has 14 residues. The DNA for the CDR3 is TGTGCCAGCAGTCAAGGACAGGGTAGAGGGGAGCTGTTTTTT. It is translated as CASSQGQGRGELFF.

This clonotype was counted many times. The gene calls are TRBV2 and TRBJ2-3, with a weak D call TRBD2 (6 bases). Germline values: CDR1 SNHLY, CDR2 FYNNEI. The CDR3 runs to 13 residues. V lost 11 bases, J lost 3 bases, and 15 bases lay in between. Here the CDR3 reads CASYGRRTDTQYF. The CDR3 DNA reads TGTGCCTCCTACGGGAGAAGGACAGATACGCAGTATTTT.

At least ten counts were recorded for this clonotype. The chain recombines TRBV20-1 with TRBJ1-2, with D unresolved. Germline CDR1 is DFQATT and CDR2 is SNEGSKA (reference sequence). V dropped 3 bases and J dropped 4 bases, with 18 bases sitting between them. This CDR3 contains 15 residues. CDR3 DNA sequence: TGCAGTGCTAGTAAGTCAGGACTCCAGAGCTATGGCTACACCTTC. Its translation is CSASKSGLQSYGYTF.

This clonotype has ten or more counts. The gene calls are TRBV6-2 or TRBV6-3 and TRBJ1-1; no firm D call. The V and J ends lost 2 bases and 2 bases respectively, with 9 bases between them. The CDR3 consists of 14 residues. CDR1 and CDR2 (germline): MNHEY, SVGEGT. The CDR3 nucleotides read TGTGCCAGCAGTTACAGGAACCTTAACACTGAAGCTTTCTTT. This sequence encodes CASSYRNLNTEAFF.

In its sample, this clonotype was seen many times. V gene TRBV7-9 combines with J gene TRBJ2-2; D is possibly TRBD2 (6 bases). V was trimmed by 0 bases and J by 6 bases, leaving 11 bases between them. The CDR3 has 15 amino acids. CDR1 and CDR2 from the germline V gene are SEHNR and FQNEAQ (reference sequence). The CDR3 is CASSLAFGGSGELFF. The DNA for the CDR3 is TGTGCCAGCAGCTTAGCTTTCGGAGGGTCCGGGGAGCTGTTTTTT.

V and J are TRBV27 and TRBJ2-5, with TRBD1 matching over 9 bases. Germline CDR1 and CDR2: MNHEY and SMNVEV (reference sequence). The CDR3 spans 16 residues. J gave up 5 bases and V 8 bases, and 15 bases lay outside the gene matches. CDR3 nucleotides: TGTGCCAGCCGAGATGTAGGACAGGGGATGTTCGAGACCCAGTACTTC. It translates to CASRDVGQGMFETQYF.

There are many counts of this clonotype. The chain employs TRBV20-1 and TRBJ1-2; the D gene is possibly TRBD1 (5 bases). Germline V lookup: CDR1 DFQATT, CDR2 SNEGSKA (reference sequence). The CDR3 loop spans 12 amino acids. The V and J ends lost 4 bases and 0 bases respectively, with 6 bases between them. CDR3 nucleotides: TGCAGTGCTAAGGACACTAACTATGGCTACACCTTC. It codes for CSAKDTNYGYTF.

This clonotype was counted many times. The CDR3: CSAPLAGGGTGELFF. CDR3 in DNA: TGCAGTGCGCCACTAGCGGGGGGCGGGACCGGGGAGCTGTTTTTT. The gene calls are TRBV20-1 and TRBJ2-2; 12 bases are shared with TRBD2. J gave up 5 bases and V 6 bases, and 7 bases lay outside the gene matches. The CDR3 is 15 amino acids. Germline CDR1 and CDR2: DFQATT and SNEGSKA (reference sequence).

This clonotype was seen many times. This sequence joins TRBV5-1 and TRBJ1-2; no clear D gene. The CDR3 totals 13 residues. V gave up 3 bases and J gave up 4 bases, with 10 bases separating them. Germline-derived CDR1 and CDR2 are SGHRS and YFSETQ. CDR3 sequence: CASSSSTLYGYTF. CDR3 sequence (DNA): TGCGCCAGCAGCTCGTCGACCCTCTATGGCTACACCTTC. The complete variable domain, with remaining parts taken from reference TRBV5-1 and TRBJ1-2, reads KAGVTQTPRYLIKTRGQQVTLSCSPISGHRSVSWYQQTPGQGLQFLFEYFSETQRNKGNFPGRFSGRQFSNSRSEMNVSTLELGDSALYLCASSSSTLYGYTFGSGTRLTVV.

In its sample, this clonotype was seen many times. This chain connects TRBV20-1 to TRBJ2-2; possibly TRBD1 or TRBD2 for D (5 bases each). There are 14 residues in the CDR3. V was shortened by 3 bases and J by 3 bases, with 11 bases between the two germline ends. Per the germline V gene, CDR1 is DFQATT and CDR2 is SNEGSKA (reference sequence). This chain's CDR3 is CSARGGTDTGELFF. CDR3 sequence (DNA): TGCAGTGCTAGGGGTGGGACGGACACCGGGGAGCTGTTTTTT.

This clonotype showed up many times. The V gene is TRBV6-4, the J gene TRBJ2-2; D possibly corresponds to TRBD1 (5 bases). V was clipped by 6 bases and J by 3 bases, with 14 bases between them. CDR3 length: 15 amino acids. Germline V gives CDR1 MRHNA, CDR2 SNTAGT. The CDR3 DNA reads TGTGCCAGCAGATCAGGGAATAGAGACACCGGGGAGCTGTTTTTT. Its protein product is CASRSGNRDTGELFF.

This clonotype was seen many times. This sequence joins TRBV7-8 and TRBJ2-7, with D maybe TRBD1 (6 bases). The CDR3 has 14 amino acids. The V end was cut by 7 bases, the J end by 4 bases, with 17 bases between. Germline loops: CDR1 SGHVS, CDR2 FQNEAQ. CDR3 protein: CASNPTTGQYEQYF. Here the CDR3 DNA reads TGTGCCAGCAACCCAACGACAGGACAGTACGAGCAGTACTTC.

This clonotype was counted at least ten times. J is TRBJ2-7 and V is TRBV20-1; D may match TRBD1 or TRBD2 (7 bases each). V was pared by 0 bases and J by 4 bases, with 10 bases between. The germline CDR1 and CDR2 sequences are DFQATT and SNEGSKA (reference sequence). This CDR3 contains 13 residues. The CDR3, as DNA: TGCAGTGCTAGAGAGCAGGGGGGGTACGAGCAGTACTTC. This sequence encodes CSAREQGGYEQYF.

In this sample, this clonotype turned up many times. CDR3 DNA sequence: TGCAGTCTTACCTCAAATACAGGGGGTCAGGAGACCCAGTACTTC. It codes for CSLTSNTGGQETQYF. V usage is TRBV20-1 and J usage is TRBJ2-5, with TRBD1 identical over 8 bases. The junction had 16 bases not matched to a gene; V was cut back by 8 bases and J by 5 bases. Germline CDR1 is DFQATT and CDR2 is SNEGSKA (reference sequence). This CDR3 is 15 amino acids long.

This clonotype has ten or more counts. V and J are TRBV18 and TRBJ2-5, with 9 bases fitting TRBD1. With V trimmed by 3 bases and J by 2 bases, 7 bases remained unmatched. The CDR3 has 16 amino acids. Germline CDR1 KGHSH, CDR2 LQKENI. The CDR3 protein is CASSPGKTGGQETQYF. As DNA, the CDR3 is TGTGCCAGCTCACCGGGGAAGACAGGGGGGCAAGAGACCCAGTACTTC.

This clonotype was recorded many times. The rearrangement joins TRBV5-6 to TRBJ2-6; D is possibly TRBD1 (5 bases). The CDR3 totals 15 residues. The germline V and J ends were trimmed by 5 bases and 4 bases, with 13 bases remaining between them. CDR1 and CDR2 (germline): SGHDT, YYEEEE. The CDR3 DNA follows: TGTGCCAGCAGACCCCAGGGTTCCGGGGCCAACGTCCTGACTTTC. Protein product: CASRPQGSGANVLTF. Combining the CDR3 with reference TRBV5-6 and TRBJ2-6 gives the whole variable domain DAGVTQSPTHLIKTRGQQVTLRCSPKSGHDTVSWYQQALGQGPQFIFQYYEEEERQRGNFPDRFSGHQFPNYSSELNVNALLLGDSALYLCASRPQGSGANVLTFGAGSRLTVL.

This clonotype has at least ten counts. This chain links TRBV5-1 with TRBJ1-2; D is uncertain. In germline, CDR1 is SGHRS, CDR2 YFSETQ. The V end lost 0 bases, the J end lost 7 bases, and 10 bases lay between the germline ends. The CDR3 length is 13 residues. In nucleotides, the CDR3 is TGCGCCAGCAGCTTGGCCCCGTCGGCTGGCTACACCTTC. It codes for CASSLAPSAGYTF.

This clonotype was detected many times. The chain recombines TRBV6-6 with TRBJ2-7, with 11 bases aligning to TRBD2. The CDR3 covers 14 residues. V shed 2 bases, J shed 5 bases, and the junction held 2 bases outside the gene matches. Germline CDR1 reads MNHNY; CDR2 reads SVGAGI (reference sequence). CDR3 coding DNA: TGTGCCAGCAGTTACGCACTAGCGGGAGACGAGCAGTACTTC. Translated, it gives CASSYALAGDEQYF.

This clonotype was seen at least ten times. This chain links TRBV20-1 with TRBJ1-4, with TRBD1 matching over 9 bases. Germline V lookup: CDR1 DFQATT, CDR2 SNEGSKA (reference sequence). The length of the CDR3 is 16 residues. With V trimmed by 3 bases and J by 3 bases, 8 bases remained unmatched. CDR3 protein: CSASGTGPGSNEKLFF. DNA for the CDR3: TGCAGTGCTAGTGGGACAGGGCCTGGATCTAATGAAAAACTGTTTTTT.

This clonotype was seen at least ten times. The chain links TRBV20-1 to TRBJ2-2; D unclear. The germline gives CDR1 DFQATT, CDR2 SNEGSKA (reference sequence). CDR3 length: 16 residues. V dropped 2 bases and J dropped 1 base, with 14 bases sitting between them. The chain's CDR3 is CSARSMAVMNTGELFF. As DNA, the CDR3 is TGCAGTGCTAGAAGTATGGCGGTCATGAACACCGGGGAGCTGTTTTTT.

The V and J genes are TRBV28 and TRBJ2-6; 7 bases map to TRBD1. Looked up from germline, CDR1 is MDHEN and CDR2 is SYDVKM. Losses at the gene ends were 6 bases for V and 4 bases for J; bases not matched to a gene: 9. The CDR3 spans 16 residues. CDR3 residues: CASSARGGAGANVLTF. CDR3 coding DNA: TGTGCCAGCAGCGCACGAGGGGGCGCCGGGGCCAACGTCCTGACTTTC.

This clonotype came up many times. V is TRBV28 and J is TRBJ1-3; 10 bases map to TRBD1. CDR1 is MDHEN, CDR2 SYDVKM, per germline. With 6 bases clipped from V and 4 bases from J, the junction kept 9 bases outside the gene matches. The CDR3 loop spans 16 amino acids. The CDR3 nucleotides read TGTGCCAGCAGAGGACAGGGGGTTTCGTCCGGAAACACCATATATTTT. Its translation: CASRGQGVSSGNTIYF.